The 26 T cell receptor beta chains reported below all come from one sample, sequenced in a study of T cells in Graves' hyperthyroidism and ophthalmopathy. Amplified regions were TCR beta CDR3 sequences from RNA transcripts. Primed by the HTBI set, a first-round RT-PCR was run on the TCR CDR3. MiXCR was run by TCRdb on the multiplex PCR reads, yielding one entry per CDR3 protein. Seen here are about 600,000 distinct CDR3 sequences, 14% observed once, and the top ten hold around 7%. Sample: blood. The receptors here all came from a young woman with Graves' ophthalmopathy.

DNA for the CDR3: TGTGCCATCAGTGAGTCCCTGGCCGGTGGTTATGGCTACACCTTC. Its protein product is CAISESLAGGYGYTF. The genes are TRBV10-3 and TRBJ1-2; D is unresolved. V was shortened by 0 bases and J by 5 bases, with 13 bases between the two germline ends. CDR1 is ENHRY and CDR2 is SYGVKD in the germline V gene. CDR3 size: 15 residues.

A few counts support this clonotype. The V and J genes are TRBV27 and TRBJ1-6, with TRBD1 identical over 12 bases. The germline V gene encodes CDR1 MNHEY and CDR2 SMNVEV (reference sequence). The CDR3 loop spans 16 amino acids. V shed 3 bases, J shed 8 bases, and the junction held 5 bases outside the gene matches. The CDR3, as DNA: TGTGCCAGCAGTTTCGGGACAGGGGGCTCTTATTCACCCCTCCACTTT. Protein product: CASSFGTGGSYSPLHF.

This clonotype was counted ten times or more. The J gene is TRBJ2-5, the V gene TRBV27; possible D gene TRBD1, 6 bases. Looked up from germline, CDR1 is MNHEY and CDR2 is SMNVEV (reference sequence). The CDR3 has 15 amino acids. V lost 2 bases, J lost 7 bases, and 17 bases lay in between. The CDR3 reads CASSLSQGIGATQYF. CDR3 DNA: TGTGCCAGCAGTTTAAGCCAGGGGATAGGAGCGACCCAGTACTTC.

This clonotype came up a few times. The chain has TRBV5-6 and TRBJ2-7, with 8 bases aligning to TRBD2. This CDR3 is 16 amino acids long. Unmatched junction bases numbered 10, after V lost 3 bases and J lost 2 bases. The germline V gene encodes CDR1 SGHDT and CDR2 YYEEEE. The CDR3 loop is CASSSEASGSPYEQYF. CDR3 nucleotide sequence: TGTGCCAGCAGCTCGGAGGCAAGCGGGAGCCCCTACGAGCAGTACTTC.

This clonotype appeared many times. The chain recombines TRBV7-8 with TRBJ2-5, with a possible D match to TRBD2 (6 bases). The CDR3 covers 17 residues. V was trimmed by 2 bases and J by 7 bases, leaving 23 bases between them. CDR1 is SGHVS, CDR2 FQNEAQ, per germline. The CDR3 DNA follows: TGTGCCAGCAGCTTAATAGTAGGACTAAGCCCTCGAGTGACCCAGTACTTC. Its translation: CASSLIVGLSPRVTQYF.

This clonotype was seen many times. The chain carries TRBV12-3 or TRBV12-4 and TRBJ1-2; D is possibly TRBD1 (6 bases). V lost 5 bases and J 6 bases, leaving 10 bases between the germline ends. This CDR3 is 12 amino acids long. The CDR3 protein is CASSAQGNGYTF. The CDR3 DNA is TGTGCCAGCAGTGCGCAGGGGAATGGCTACACCTTC.

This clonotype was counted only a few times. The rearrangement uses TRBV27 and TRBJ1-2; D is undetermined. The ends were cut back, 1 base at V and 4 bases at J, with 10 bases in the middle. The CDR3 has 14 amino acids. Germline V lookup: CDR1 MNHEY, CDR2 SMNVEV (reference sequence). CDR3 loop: CASSLWREPYGYTF. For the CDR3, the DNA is TGTGCCAGCAGTTTATGGCGAGAACCCTATGGCTACACCTTC.

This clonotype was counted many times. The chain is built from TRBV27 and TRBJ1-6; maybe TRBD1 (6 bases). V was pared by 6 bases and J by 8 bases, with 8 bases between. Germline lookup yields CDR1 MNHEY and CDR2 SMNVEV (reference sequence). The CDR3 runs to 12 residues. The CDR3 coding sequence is TGTGCCAGCAGACAGGGCCATTCACCCCTCCACTTT. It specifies CASRQGHSPLHF.

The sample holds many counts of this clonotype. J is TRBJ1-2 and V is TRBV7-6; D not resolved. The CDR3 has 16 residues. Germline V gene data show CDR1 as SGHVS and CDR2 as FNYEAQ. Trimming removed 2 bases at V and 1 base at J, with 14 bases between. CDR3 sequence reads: CASSLSRVPVNYGYTF. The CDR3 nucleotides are TGTGCCAGCAGCTTAAGTAGGGTTCCTGTTAACTATGGCTACACCTTC.

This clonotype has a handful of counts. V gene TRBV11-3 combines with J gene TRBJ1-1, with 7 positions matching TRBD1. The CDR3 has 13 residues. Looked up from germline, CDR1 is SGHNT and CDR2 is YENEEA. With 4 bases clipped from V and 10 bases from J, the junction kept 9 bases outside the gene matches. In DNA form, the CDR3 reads TGTGCCAGCAGCTATACTTCAGGGGGAATAGCTTTCTTT. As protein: CASSYTSGGIAFF.

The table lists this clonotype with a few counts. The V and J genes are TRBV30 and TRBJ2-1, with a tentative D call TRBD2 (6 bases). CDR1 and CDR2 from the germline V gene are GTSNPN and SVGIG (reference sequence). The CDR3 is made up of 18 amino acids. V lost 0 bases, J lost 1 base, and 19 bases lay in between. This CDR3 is CAWSVPLHGSFSYNEQFF. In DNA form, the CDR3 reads TGTGCCTGGAGTGTCCCTTTGCACGGGAGTTTTTCCTACAATGAGCAGTTCTTC.

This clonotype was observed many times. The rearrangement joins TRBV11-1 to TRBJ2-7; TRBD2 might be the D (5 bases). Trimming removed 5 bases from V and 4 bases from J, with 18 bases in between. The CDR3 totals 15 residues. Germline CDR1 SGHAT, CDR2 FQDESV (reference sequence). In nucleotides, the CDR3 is TGTGCCAGCAGCCCAGGAAGAGGGCTAAGATACGAGCAGTACTTC. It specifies CASSPGRGLRYEQYF.

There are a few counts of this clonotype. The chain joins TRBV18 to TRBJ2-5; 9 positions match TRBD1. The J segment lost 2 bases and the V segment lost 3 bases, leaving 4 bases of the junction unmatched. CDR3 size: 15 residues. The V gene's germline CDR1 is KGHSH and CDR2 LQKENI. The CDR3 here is CASSPPDRGQETQYF. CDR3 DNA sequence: TGTGCCAGCTCACCCCCGGACAGGGGACAAGAGACCCAGTACTTC.

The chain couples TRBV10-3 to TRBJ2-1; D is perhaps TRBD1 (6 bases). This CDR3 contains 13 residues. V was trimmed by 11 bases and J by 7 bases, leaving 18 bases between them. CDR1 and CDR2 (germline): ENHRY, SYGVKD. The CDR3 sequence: CASTSPRGNEQFF. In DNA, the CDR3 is TGTGCCTCTACCTCACCCAGGGGTAATGAGCAGTTCTTC.

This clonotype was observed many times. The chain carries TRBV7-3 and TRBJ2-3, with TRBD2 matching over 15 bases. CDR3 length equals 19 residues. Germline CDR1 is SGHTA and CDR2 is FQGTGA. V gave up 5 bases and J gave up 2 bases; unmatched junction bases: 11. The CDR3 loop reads CASSPRRTSGRADTDTQYF. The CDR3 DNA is TGTGCCAGCAGCCCCCGGCGGACTAGCGGGAGGGCTGACACAGATACGCAGTATTTT.

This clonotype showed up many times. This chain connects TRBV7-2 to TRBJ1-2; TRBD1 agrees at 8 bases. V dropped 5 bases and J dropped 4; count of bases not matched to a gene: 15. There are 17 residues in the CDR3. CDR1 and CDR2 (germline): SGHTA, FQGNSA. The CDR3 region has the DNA TGTGCCAGCAGCACCTACGCCCAGGGGGCCTCCCTCTATGGCTACACCTTC. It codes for CASSTYAQGASLYGYTF.

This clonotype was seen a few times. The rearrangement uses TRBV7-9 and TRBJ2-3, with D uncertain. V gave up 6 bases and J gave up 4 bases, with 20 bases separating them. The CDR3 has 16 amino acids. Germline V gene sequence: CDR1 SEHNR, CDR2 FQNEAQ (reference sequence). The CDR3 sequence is CASSPSTGRIADTQYF. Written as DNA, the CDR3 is TGTGCCAGCAGTCCCTCTACCGGAAGGATTGCAGATACGCAGTATTTT.

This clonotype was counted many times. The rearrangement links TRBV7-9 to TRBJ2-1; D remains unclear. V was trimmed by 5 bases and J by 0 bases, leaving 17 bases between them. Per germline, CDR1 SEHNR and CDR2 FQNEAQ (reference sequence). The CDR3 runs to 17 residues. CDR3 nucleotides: TGTGCCAGCAGCCTCCACCCTTCCCCCCGCTCCTACAATGAGCAGTTCTTC. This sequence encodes CASSLHPSPRSYNEQFF.

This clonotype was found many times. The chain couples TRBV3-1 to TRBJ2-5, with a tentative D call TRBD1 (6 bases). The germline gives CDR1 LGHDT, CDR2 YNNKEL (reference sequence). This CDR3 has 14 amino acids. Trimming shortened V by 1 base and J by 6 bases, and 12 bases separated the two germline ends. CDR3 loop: CASSQVGARKTQYF. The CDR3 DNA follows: TGTGCCAGCAGCCAAGTGGGGGCGCGAAAGACCCAGTACTTC.

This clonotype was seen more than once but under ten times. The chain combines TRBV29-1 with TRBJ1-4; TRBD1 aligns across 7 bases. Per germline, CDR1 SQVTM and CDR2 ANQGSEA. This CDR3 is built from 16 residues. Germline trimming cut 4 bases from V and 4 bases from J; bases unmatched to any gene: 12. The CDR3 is CSVAGMGGTDNEKLFF. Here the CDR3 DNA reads TGCAGCGTTGCCGGAATGGGAGGGACAGATAATGAAAAACTGTTTTTT.

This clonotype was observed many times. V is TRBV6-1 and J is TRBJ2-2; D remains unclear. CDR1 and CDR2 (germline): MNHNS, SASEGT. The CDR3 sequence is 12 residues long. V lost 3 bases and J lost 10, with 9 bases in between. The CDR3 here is CASSDYRVELFF. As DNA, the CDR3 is TGTGCCAGCAGTGACTATCGCGTGGAGCTGTTTTTT.

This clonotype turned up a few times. CDR3: CASRETSGIEAGELFF. The CDR3 DNA follows: TGTGCCAGCAGGGAGACTAGCGGGATTGAGGCCGGGGAGCTGTTTTTT. V usage is TRBV6-2 or TRBV6-3 and J usage is TRBJ2-2, with 11 bases identical to TRBD2. Germline V gene lookup returns CDR1 MNHEY and CDR2 SVGEGT. The CDR3 consists of 16 residues. V lost 6 bases to trimming and J lost 6 bases; unmatched junction nucleotides: 9.

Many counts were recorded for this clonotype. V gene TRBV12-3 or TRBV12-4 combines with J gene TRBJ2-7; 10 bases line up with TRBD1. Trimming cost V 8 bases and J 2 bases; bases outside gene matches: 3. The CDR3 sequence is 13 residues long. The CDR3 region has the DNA TGTGCCAGCCGACAGGGGGCCCCCTACGAGCAGTACTTC. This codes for CASRQGAPYEQYF.

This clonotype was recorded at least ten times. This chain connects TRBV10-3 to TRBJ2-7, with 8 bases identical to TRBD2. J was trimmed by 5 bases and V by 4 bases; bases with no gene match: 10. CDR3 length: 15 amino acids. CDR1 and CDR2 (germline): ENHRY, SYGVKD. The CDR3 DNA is TGTGCCATCAGTGGGCGACTAGCGAAGCCCAACGAGCAGTACTTC. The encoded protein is CAISGRLAKPNEQYF.

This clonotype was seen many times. CDR3 in amino acids: CASSPDGASGYNEQFF. In DNA, the CDR3 is TGTGCCAGCAGCCCCGACGGGGCTAGCGGGTACAATGAGCAGTTCTTC. This chain joins TRBV11-3 and TRBJ2-1; TRBD2 matches 8 bases. The CDR3 extends over 16 amino acids. CDR1 and CDR2 (germline): SGHNT, YENEEA. V was clipped by 5 bases and J by 4 bases; unmatched bases: 10.

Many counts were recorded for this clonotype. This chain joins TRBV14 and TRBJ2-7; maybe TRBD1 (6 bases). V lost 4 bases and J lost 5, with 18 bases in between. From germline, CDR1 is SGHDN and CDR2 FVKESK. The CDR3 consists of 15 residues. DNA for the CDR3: TGTGCCAGCAGCCCCCTGGTACCAGGGGATGACGAGCAGTACTTC. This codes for CASSPLVPGDDEQYF.